The 15 T cell receptor beta chains in this list originate from one sample, sequenced in a study of long-term antiretroviral therapy in people with HIV. Runs used v3.0 of the immunoSEQ assay and were done at survey level. Using immunoSEQ multiplex PCR, the repertoire was profiled, and TCRdb retains in-frame clones only, with some absent. The data show about 28,000 clones, roughly 84% seen once. This material consisted of unsorted PBMCs, taken 0.4 years after starting antiretroviral therapy. These receptors came from a man aged 18 to 29 with HIV.

The V gene is TRBV25-1, the J gene TRBJ1-1; D not certain. The CDR3 spans 14 residues. V shed 3 bases and J shed 3 bases, with 11 bases lying between them. Germline CDR1 reads MGHDK; CDR2 reads SYGVNS. Written as DNA, the CDR3 is TGTGCCAGCAGTGAGAGAGGCGCTGACACTGAAGCTTTCTTT. This translates into CASSERGADTEAFF.

The chain is built from TRBV27 and TRBJ2-3; D may match TRBD1 or TRBD2 (5 bases each). CDR1 and CDR2 (germline): MNHEY, SMNVEV (reference sequence). This CDR3 spans 19 amino acids. The V end lost 3 bases, the J end lost 0 bases, and 22 bases lay between the germline ends. This chain's CDR3 is CASSLALGTDKPSTDTQYF. The CDR3 DNA reads TGTGCCAGCAGTTTGGCCCTCGGGACGGACAAGCCCAGCACAGATACGCAGTATTTT.

This clone was detected once. CDR3: CASSLYGMGRTDTQYF. The DNA for the CDR3 is TGTGCCAGCAGCTTATACGGGATGGGTCGCACAGATACGCAGTATTTT. The chain links TRBV13 to TRBJ2-3, with D possibly matching TRBD2 (5 bases). Germline V gene lookup returns CDR1 PRHDT and CDR2 FYEKMQ (reference sequence). This CDR3 contains 16 residues. Trimming stripped 2 bases from V and 1 base from J, with 13 bases between.

V usage is TRBV29-1 and J usage is TRBJ1-2, with a weak D call TRBD1 (6 bases). The CDR3 consists of 13 residues. V dropped 5 bases and J dropped 1 base, with 11 bases sitting between them. The germline V gene has CDR1 SQVTM and CDR2 ANQGSEA. CDR3 nucleotide sequence: TGCAGCGTTCTGCAGGGGTTTAACTATGGCTACACCTTC. Its protein product is CSVLQGFNYGYTF.

V gene TRBV4-1 combines with J gene TRBJ2-1; 7 nucleotides align to TRBD2. CDR3 length: 14 residues. V gave up 4 bases and J gave up 8 bases; unmatched junction bases: 8. Germline V gives CDR1 MGHRA, CDR2 YSYEKL. CDR3 amino acids: CASSPQGGVDEQFF. The CDR3 bases are TGCGCCAGCAGCCCTCAGGGAGGGGTCGATGAGCAGTTCTTC.

The chain uses TRBV7-6 and TRBJ2-1; 7 bases align to TRBD1. The CDR3 runs 15 residues. V lost 4 bases to trimming and J lost 8 bases; unmatched junction nucleotides: 11. Germline assignment: CDR1 SGHVS and CDR2 FNYEAQ. The CDR3 sequence: CASSSPKGAGYEQFF. The CDR3 DNA follows: TGTGCCAGCAGCTCGCCGAAGGGGGCGGGTTATGAGCAGTTCTTC.

For the CDR3, the DNA is TGTGCCAGCAGTTTGAAACTAGCGAAAAATGAGCAGTTCTTC. Translation gives CASSLKLAKNEQFF. The V and J genes are TRBV27 and TRBJ2-1, with 7 bases fitting TRBD2. This CDR3 is built from 14 residues. V lost 3 bases, J lost 7 bases, and 6 bases stayed unmatched. Germline-derived CDR1 and CDR2 are MNHEY and SMNVEV (reference sequence).

This chain links TRBV19 with TRBJ2-7, with D tentatively TRBD1 (5 bases). The CDR3 runs to 13 residues. Deletions cut 10 bases from V and 2 bases from J, with 15 bases between. The germline CDR1 and CDR2 sequences are LNHDA and SQIVND (reference sequence). The CDR3, as DNA: TGTGCCACTCTCTCCAGGGTCCCCTACGAGCAGTACTTC. Translating it yields CATLSRVPYEQYF. Full variable domain (missing parts from reference TRBV19 and TRBJ2-7): DGGITQSPKYLFRKEGQNVTLSCEQNLNHDAMYWYRQDPGQGLRLIYYSQIVNDFQKGDIAEGYSVSREKKESFPLTVTSAQKNPTAFYLCATLSRVPYEQYFGPGTRLTVT.

The chain joins TRBV4-2 to TRBJ2-7; TRBD2 agrees at 8 bases. The germline V gene has CDR1 LGHNA and CDR2 YNFKEQ. The CDR3 consists of 16 residues. V dropped 0 bases and J dropped 0; count of bases not matched to a gene: 4. The CDR3 is CASSQENGGGSYEQYF. The DNA of the CDR3 is TGTGCCAGCAGCCAAGAGAACGGGGGGGGCTCCTACGAGCAGTACTTC.

This clone appeared once. This chain uses TRBV4-1 with TRBJ2-1; the D is unclear. Germline CDR1 MGHRA, CDR2 YSYEKL. V was shortened by 1 base and J by 0 bases, with 7 bases between the two germline ends. The CDR3 has 15 residues. The CDR3 sequence is CASSQAQSSYNEQFF. The DNA for the CDR3 is TGCGCCAGCAGCCAAGCGCAGAGCTCCTACAATGAGCAGTTCTTC.

The rearrangement links TRBV10-2 to TRBJ2-1; unclear D gene. Between the trimmed V and J ends, which lost 5 bases and 0 bases, there was a span of 8 bases. CDR3 length equals 14 residues. Looked up from germline, CDR1 is WSHSY and CDR2 is SAAADI. The CDR3, as DNA: TGCGCCAGCAGTCCGTCCCGCTCCTACAATGAGCAGTTCTTC. Amino acid sequence: CASSPSRSYNEQFF.

Sample share makes this clone medium-sized. The J gene is TRBJ1-5, the V gene TRBV19; D might be TRBD1 (5 bases). The CDR3 has 13 residues. Trimming took 1 base from V and 7 from J, leaving 8 bases between them. From germline, CDR1 is LNHDA and CDR2 SQIVND (reference sequence). CDR3 nucleotide sequence: TGTGCCAGTAGTATAGTAAGGGACCAGCCCCAGCATTTT. Its protein product is CASSIVRDQPQHF.

The rearrangement joins TRBV19 to TRBJ2-3; TRBD2 aligns across 7 bases. Germline V lookup: CDR1 LNHDA, CDR2 SQIVND (reference sequence). Germline trimming cut 5 bases from V and 6 bases from J; bases unmatched to any gene: 8. CDR3 length: 14 residues. The CDR3: CASSSAGWGDTQYF. The CDR3, as DNA: TGTGCCAGTAGTTCAGCGGGGTGGGGGGATACGCAGTATTTT.

V gene TRBV11-3 combines with J gene TRBJ2-5; D is unresolved. Germline V gene sequence: CDR1 SGHNT, CDR2 YENEEA. The CDR3 loop spans 15 amino acids. V lost 1 base to trimming and J lost 5 bases, with 14 bases between them. As DNA, the CDR3 is TGTGCCAGCAGCTTAGGGCTAGAAGCGCGGGAGACCCAGTACTTC. It specifies CASSLGLEARETQYF.

The chain employs TRBV5-1 and TRBJ2-2; TRBD2 agrees at 8 bases. V shed 1 base and J 4 bases; nucleotides not matched to a gene: 3. The germline V gene encodes CDR1 SGHRS and CDR2 YFSETQ. The CDR3 has 15 amino acids. CDR3 in amino acids: CASSLRGGATGELFF. CDR3 nucleotides: TGCGCCAGCAGCTTGCGGGGGGGTGCCACCGGGGAGCTGTTTTTT.